Included here is one TCR beta chain sequence, with context. The data originate from a study of blood T cell repertoires in COVID-19. About the research overall: The United States, Italy and Spain provided the acute and convalescent COVID-19 samples. PBMCs, B-cell-depleted T cells, or T cells provided the cDNA or gDNA that made up the material.

Study processing details: Counts of nucleated cells, estimated from reference gene primer amplification, were obtained. The repertoire was sequenced with immunoSEQ multiplex PCR; TCRdb's copy has only in-frame clones and lacks some. The DNA was the basis for D and trimming; V, J and clone size are from that table. The sample shows about 310,000 clones, more than 75% of them seen only once. Germline V gives CDR1 SGHNT, CDR2 YENEEA. The CDR3 contains 16 residues. With 0 bases removed from V and 6 bases from J, the gap between germline ends came to 14 bases. The clonotype originates from a woman between 45 and 65 years old who had recovered from COVID-19. Sequenced sample: peripheral blood. V is TRBV11-3 and J is TRBJ2-2; D possibly corresponds to TRBD1 (6 bases). This chain's CDR3 is CASSLDYTGKAGELFF. Written as DNA, the CDR3 is TGTGCCAGCAGCTTAGATTATACAGGGAAGGCCGGGGAGCTGTTTTTT.